Below, 18 T cell receptor beta chains from the same sample are listed, as sequenced in a study of shared clonotypes between healthy human individuals. The repertoire was sequenced with immunoSEQ multiplex PCR; TCRdb's copy has only in-frame clones and lacks some. The sample records 2,500,000 or so clones, under 95% being singletons. The specimen sequenced was naive CD4+ T cells from PBMCs. Noted subset: CD45RA+ positively selected. The source of these receptors is a man aged 18 to 30 in good health. Some clones in this sample may be carry-over from other donors' samples.

The table lists this clone with a count of one. The chain recombines TRBV23-1 with TRBJ2-7; TRBD1 matches 9 bases. TRBV23-1 is an open reading frame whose function is uncertain. V dropped 8 bases and J dropped 11; count of bases not matched to a gene: 13. CDR3 length: 13 residues. CDR3 DNA: TGCGCCAGCGCGCCCCTGGACCGGGACAGGGAGTACTTC. Translated: CASAPLDRDREYF.

To note about this clone: Additional DNA sequences in this sample encode the identical CDR3. The chain has TRBV5-4 and TRBJ1-2; 8 bases align to TRBD1. This CDR3 is 14 amino acids long. Germline V lookup: CDR1 SGHNT, CDR2 YYREEE (reference sequence). J was trimmed by 4 bases and V by 1 base; bases with no gene match: 3. The CDR3 DNA sequence: TGTGCCAGCAGCTTGCGACAGGGGACCTATGGCTACACCTTC. Protein: CASSLRQGTYGYTF.

The V and J genes are TRBV7-9 and TRBJ2-1, with D maybe TRBD1 (5 bases). CDR3 length equals 11 residues. The V gene lost 5 bases and the J gene lost 14 bases, with 13 bases spanning the gap. Germline CDR1 reads SEHNR; CDR2 reads FQNEAQ (reference sequence). CDR3 coding DNA: TGTGCCAGCAGCCCAGACAGCACGGAGTTCTTC. This gives the protein CASSPDSTEFF.

The rearrangement links TRBV2 to TRBJ2-7; 11 bases are shared with TRBD2. The V and J ends lost 2 bases and 6 bases, in that order; junction bases with no gene match: 3. The CDR3 runs to 14 residues. The germline CDR1 and CDR2 sequences are SNHLY and FYNNEI. DNA of the CDR3: TGTGCCAGCAGTGAACTAGCGGGGGGTTCCGAGCAGTACTTC. It specifies CASSELAGGSEQYF.

This clone appeared once. The genes are TRBV28 and TRBJ1-1, with D possibly being TRBD1 (5 bases). The V gene's germline CDR1 is MDHEN and CDR2 SYDVKM. V was trimmed by 7 bases and J by 5 bases, leaving 20 bases between them. The CDR3 has 15 amino acids. CDR3 nucleotide sequence: TGTGCCAGCATTCCGCCGGGACTCCAGGGAACTGAAGCTTTCTTT. It translates to CASIPPGLQGTEAFF.

The chain combines TRBV27 with TRBJ2-6, with a possible D match to TRBD1 (6 bases). CDR3 length equals 15 residues. Deletions cut 7 bases from V and 0 bases from J, with 10 bases between. Germline V CDR1 and CDR2: MNHEY, SMNVEV (reference sequence). DNA of the CDR3: TGTGCCAGCACCAGGACAGCCTCTGGGGCCAACGTCCTGACTTTC. Its translation: CASTRTASGANVLTF. The variable domain in full, with the rest retrieved from reference TRBV27 and TRBJ2-6, is EAQVTQNPRYLITVTGKKLTVTCSQNMNHEYMSWYRQDPGLGLRQIYYSMNVEVTDKGDVPEGYKVSRKEKRNFPLILESPSPNQTSLYFCASTRTASGANVLTFGAGSRLTVL.

This chain links TRBV18 with TRBJ2-2; D is perhaps TRBD2 (5 bases). Trimming took 5 bases from V and 8 from J, leaving 12 bases between them. CDR1 KGHSH and CDR2 LQKENI come from the germline V gene. This CDR3 contains 13 residues. The CDR3 sequence is CASSLDGLGELFF. The CDR3 nucleotides are TGTGCCAGCTCATTGGACGGACTTGGGGAGCTGTTTTTT.

V is TRBV9 and J is TRBJ1-1; D unresolved. V lost 4 bases and J 0 bases, leaving 7 bases between the germline ends. Germline V lookup: CDR1 SGDLS, CDR2 YYNGEE. The CDR3 runs to 13 residues. This CDR3 is CASSTGVNTEAFF. As DNA, the CDR3 is TGTGCCAGCAGCACTGGGGTGAACACTGAAGCTTTCTTT. The full variable domain, its missing parts supplied by reference TRBV9 and TRBJ1-1, is DSGVTQTPKHLITATGQRVTLRCSPRSGDLSVYWYQQSLDQGLQFLIQYYNGEERAKGNILERFSAQQFPDLHSELNLSSLELGDSALYFCASSTGVNTEAFFGQGTRLTVV.

The chain has TRBV5-6 and TRBJ1-5, with TRBD1 identical over 8 bases. The CDR3 sequence is 18 residues long. Germline CDR1 reads SGHDT; CDR2 reads YYEEEE. Germline trimming cut 3 bases from V and 3 bases from J; bases unmatched to any gene: 14. For the CDR3, the DNA is TGTGCCAGCAGCTACAGCCTCGGGACAGGAGGACCCAATCAGCCCCAGCATTTT. Amino acids: CASSYSLGTGGPNQPQHF.

This sequence joins TRBV6-1 and TRBJ2-3; no clear D gene. V was clipped by 0 bases and J by 6 bases, with 10 bases between them. Germline lookup yields CDR1 MNHNS and CDR2 SASEGT. The CDR3 contains 14 residues. DNA for the CDR3: TGTGCCAGCAGTGAAGCATCGGGCTCCGATACGCAGTATTTT. It encodes CASSEASGSDTQYF.

This chain uses TRBV28 with TRBJ2-2; 10 nucleotides line up with TRBD1. CDR3 length: 16 amino acids. Germline V CDR1 and CDR2: MDHEN, SYDVKM. Trimming at V came to 4 bases and at J to 11 bases, leaving 13 bases not matched to a gene. The CDR3 sequence is CASSSGTGAGPGELFF. For the CDR3, the DNA is TGTGCCAGCAGTTCTGGGACAGGGGCCGGTCCGGGTGAGCTGTTTTTT.

V and J are TRBV7-8 and TRBJ1-2; 8 bases line up with TRBD1. Per the germline V gene, CDR1 is SGHVS and CDR2 is FQNEAQ. Losses at the gene ends were 0 bases for V and 5 bases for J; bases not matched to a gene: 5. This CDR3 has 15 amino acids. CDR3 DNA: TGTGCCAGCAGCTTAGCCCTACAGGGGGATTATGGCTACACCTTC. Translating it yields CASSLALQGDYGYTF.

The chain has TRBV5-4 and TRBJ2-7; TRBD2 aligns across 7 bases. Germline trimming cut 0 bases from V and 3 bases from J; bases unmatched to any gene: 6. Germline V CDR1 and CDR2: SGHNT, YYREEE (reference sequence). There are 15 residues in the CDR3. The CDR3: CASSLAGGLYYEQYF. The CDR3 DNA follows: TGTGCCAGCAGCTTGGCCGGGGGGTTATACTACGAGCAGTACTTC.

This clone has only one observation. This sequence joins TRBV30 and TRBJ2-1; D is undetermined. Germline CDR1 and CDR2: GTSNPN and SVGIG (reference sequence). V was clipped by 0 bases and J by 3 bases, with 9 bases between them. This CDR3 comprises 14 residues. The CDR3 bases are TGTGCCTGGAGTGTATTGGACGGCTACAATGAGCAGTTCTTC. Translating gives CAWSVLDGYNEQFF.

V is TRBV2 and J is TRBJ2-3; TRBD2 agrees at 8 bases. From germline, CDR1 is SNHLY and CDR2 FYNNEI. V was pared by 7 bases and J by 4 bases, with 10 bases of the junction left unmatched. The CDR3 consists of 15 residues. The CDR3 DNA sequence: TGTGCCAGCACTACGGCGGGGGGCAACTCAGATACGCAGTATTTT. This translates into CASTTAGGNSDTQYF.

This clone was observed a single time. This rearrangement joins TRBV6-1 to TRBJ1-2, with 7 positions matching TRBD1. This CDR3 has 16 amino acids. CDR1 is MNHNS, CDR2 SASEGT, per germline. The junction had 11 bases not matched to a gene; V was cut back by 0 bases and J by 7 bases. CDR3 loop: CASSEAFGTVGSGYTF. DNA of the CDR3: TGTGCCAGCAGTGAAGCGTTCGGGACAGTAGGGAGTGGCTACACCTTC.

The rearrangement links TRBV2 to TRBJ2-7; 8 nucleotides match TRBD1. CDR3 size: 14 residues. The germline CDR1 and CDR2 sequences are SNHLY and FYNNEI. Unmatched junction bases numbered 11, after V lost 7 bases and J lost 6 bases. The CDR3 loop reads CASMMDRALGEQYF. DNA of the CDR3: TGTGCCAGCATGATGGACAGGGCTCTCGGCGAGCAGTACTTC.

The V call is TRBV27, the J call TRBJ1-4, with TRBD1 matching 10 bases. CDR3 length: 18 residues. The V gene's germline CDR1 is MNHEY and CDR2 SMNVEV (reference sequence). J was trimmed by 3 bases and V by 6 bases; bases with no gene match: 13. This CDR3 is CASSPGTGVRGSNEKLFF. In DNA, the CDR3 is TGTGCCAGCAGCCCCGGGACAGGGGTGAGAGGGTCTAATGAAAAACTGTTTTTT.